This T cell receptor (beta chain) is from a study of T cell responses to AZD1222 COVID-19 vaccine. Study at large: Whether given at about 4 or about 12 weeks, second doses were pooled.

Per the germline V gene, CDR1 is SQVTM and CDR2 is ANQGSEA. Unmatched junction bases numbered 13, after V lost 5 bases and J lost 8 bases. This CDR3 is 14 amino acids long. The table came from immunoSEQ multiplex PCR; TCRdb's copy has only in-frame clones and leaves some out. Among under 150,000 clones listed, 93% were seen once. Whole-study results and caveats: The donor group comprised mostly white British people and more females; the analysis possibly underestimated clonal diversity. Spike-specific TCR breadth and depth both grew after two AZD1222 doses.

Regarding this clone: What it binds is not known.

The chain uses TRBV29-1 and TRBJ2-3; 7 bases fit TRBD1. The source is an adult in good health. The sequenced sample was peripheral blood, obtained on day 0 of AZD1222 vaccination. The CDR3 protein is CSVLTGTTSGTQYF. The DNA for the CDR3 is TGCAGCGTTCTGACAGGGACCACGTCTGGTACGCAGTATTTT.